One sample yielded the 27 T cell receptor beta chains listed below, sequenced in a study of blood T cell repertoires in COVID-19. The data were produced by immunoSEQ multiplex PCR, yet TCRdb's version contains in-frame clones alone and is incomplete. The table shows 200,000 to 250,000 clones, with around four fifths occurring only once. Sequencing used peripheral blood. All receptors come from a woman aged 55-70 years with active or convalescent COVID-19.

Here the CDR3 DNA reads TGTGCCAGCAGTTACCCTTCCCTAACCCCCTACGAGCAGTACTTC. Amino acids: CASSYPSLTPYEQYF. The chain uses TRBV6-2 or TRBV6-3 and TRBJ2-7; no definite D call. V shed 2 bases and J shed 2 bases, with 13 bases lying between them. The germline gives CDR1 MNHEY, CDR2 SVGEGT. The CDR3 runs 15 residues.

The gene calls are TRBV24-1 and TRBJ2-5; D uncertain. Germline V lookup: CDR1 KGHDR, CDR2 SFDVKD. This CDR3 is 13 amino acids long. V lost 6 bases and J 4 bases, leaving 11 bases between the germline ends. CDR3 nucleotide sequence: TGTGCCACCAGTCCCTCGGGTGTAGAGACCCAGTACTTC. This gives the protein CATSPSGVETQYF.

The V call is TRBV10-2, the J call TRBJ2-7; possible D gene TRBD2, 6 bases. Germline V gene sequence: CDR1 WSHSY, CDR2 SAAADI. The CDR3 consists of 16 residues. The ends were cut back, 4 bases at V and 2 bases at J, with 18 bases in the middle. CDR3 DNA: TGCGCCAGCAGTGTTCTGCCGGAGGGAAGGGCCTACGAGCAGTACTTC. Amino acid sequence: CASSVLPEGRAYEQYF.

The J gene is TRBJ1-6, the V gene TRBV10-2, with 7 bases aligning to TRBD1. The CDR3 contains 14 residues. Germline CDR1 reads WSHSY; CDR2 reads SAAADI. V trimming: 3 bases; J trimming: 12 bases; junction bases outside the gene matches: 8. CDR3 loop: CASSDRGTVEPLHF. The CDR3 coding sequence is TGCGCCAGCAGTGACCGAGGGACAGTAGAACCCCTCCACTTT.

This clone was picked up one time. The CDR3 sequence is CASTPGGDQETQYF. The CDR3, as DNA: TGTGCCAGCACCCCTGGTGGAGATCAAGAGACCCAGTACTTC. This chain links TRBV27 with TRBJ2-5; D is uncertain. The CDR3 sequence is 14 residues long. CDR1 is MNHEY and CDR2 is SMNVEV in the germline V gene (reference sequence). Trimming pared 7 bases from V and 2 bases from J, leaving 14 bases between.

This clone was recorded once. The rearrangement joins TRBV7-8 to TRBJ1-2; 8 positions match TRBD1. This CDR3 has 17 residues. The germline CDR1 and CDR2 sequences are SGHVS and FQNEAQ. With 0 bases clipped from V and 5 bases from J, the junction kept 11 bases outside the gene matches. CDR3 amino acids: CASSLAASGQGAYGYTF. DNA for the CDR3: TGTGCCAGCAGCTTAGCCGCGTCGGGGCAGGGGGCTTATGGCTACACCTTC.

The chain recombines TRBV2 with TRBJ2-7; the match to TRBD2 covers 12 bases. After removal of 2 bases from V and 4 bases from J, the junction contained 6 bases not matched to a gene. This CDR3 has 16 residues. CDR1 and CDR2 from the germline V gene are SNHLY and FYNNEI. The CDR3 protein is CASSELMTSGGYEQYV. CDR3 coding DNA: TGTGCCAGCAGTGAATTAATGACTAGCGGGGGATACGAGCAGTACGTC.

The genes are TRBV27 and TRBJ2-3; D is perhaps TRBD2 (5 bases). The CDR3 extends over 14 amino acids. Germline V gives CDR1 MNHEY, CDR2 SMNVEV (reference sequence). Trimming cost V 8 bases and J 4 bases, with 16 bases left between them. The CDR3 reads CASSPRARADTQYF. As DNA, the CDR3 is TGTGCCAGCTCCCCCCGGGCGAGGGCAGATACGCAGTATTTT.

The sample holds a few counts of this clone. This rearrangement joins TRBV13 to TRBJ2-2; tentatively, D is TRBD2 (6 bases). V shed 2 bases and J shed 1 base, with 8 bases lying between them. The CDR3 is made up of 15 amino acids. CDR1 is PRHDT, CDR2 FYEKMQ, per germline (reference sequence). The DNA for the CDR3 is TGTGCCAGCAGCTTAACGGGGGAGAACACCGGGGAGCTGTTTTTT. Its protein product is CASSLTGENTGELFF.

The chain is built from TRBV6-2 or TRBV6-3 and TRBJ2-5; 7 nucleotides align to TRBD1. Germline trimming cut 6 bases from V and 5 bases from J; bases unmatched to any gene: 9. Germline values: CDR1 MNHEY, CDR2 SVGEGT. The CDR3 is 14 residues long. CDR3: CASSRPTGSETQYF. Written as DNA, the CDR3 is TGTGCCAGCAGCCGACCGACAGGGTCGGAGACCCAGTACTTC.

The rearrangement links TRBV27 to TRBJ2-1, with 7 bases identical to TRBD2. Germline values: CDR1 MNHEY, CDR2 SMNVEV (reference sequence). After removal of 5 bases from V and 7 bases from J, the junction contained 8 bases not matched to a gene. CDR3 size: 14 residues. CDR3 sequence (DNA): TGTGCCAGCAGTGCCTCGGCGGGGGTTAATGAGCAGTTCTTC. This translates into CASSASAGVNEQFF.

The chain has TRBV6-5 and TRBJ1-4; D perhaps matches TRBD1 (6 bases). Trimming removed 6 bases at V and 4 bases at J, with 12 bases between. Per the germline V gene, CDR1 is MNHEY and CDR2 is SVGAGI. The CDR3 extends over 14 amino acids. CDR3 protein: CASRPTGDNEKLFF. CDR3 DNA: TGTGCCAGCAGACCGACAGGAGATAATGAAAAACTGTTTTTT.

The chain employs TRBV7-9 and TRBJ2-2; D may be TRBD1 (5 bases). Germline V CDR1 and CDR2: SEHNR, FQNEAQ (reference sequence). Trimming pared 5 bases from V and 3 bases from J, leaving 16 bases between. The CDR3 runs 16 residues. CDR3 region: CASSHPPTDHTGELFF. The CDR3 DNA reads as TGTGCCAGCAGCCATCCCCCGACAGACCACACCGGGGAGCTGTTTTTT.

This clone showed up just once. This rearrangement joins TRBV27 to TRBJ1-1; D not resolved. V was pared by 0 bases and J by 5 bases, with 16 bases between. The CDR3 is 16 residues long. The V gene's germline CDR1 is MNHEY and CDR2 SMNVEV (reference sequence). CDR3 DNA sequence: TGTGCCAGCAGTTTATCAACACTCGGGAGGGTAACTGAAGCTTTCTTT. Translation: CASSLSTLGRVTEAFF.

The rearrangement joins TRBV5-6 to TRBJ1-3; 8 positions match TRBD1. The length of the CDR3 is 13 residues. CDR1 is SGHDT, CDR2 YYEEEE, per germline. V was pared by 4 bases and J by 7 bases, with 4 bases of the junction left unmatched. CDR3 residues: CASSTNRGNTIYF. The CDR3 DNA follows: TGTGCCAGCAGCACCAACAGGGGGAACACCATATATTTT.

The genes are TRBV19 and TRBJ2-1; a weak D match, TRBD2 (6 bases). Per the germline V gene, CDR1 is LNHDA and CDR2 is SQIVND (reference sequence). V was trimmed by 6 bases and J by 5 bases, leaving 20 bases between them. The CDR3 has 16 amino acids. CDR3: CASSALRRDLHNEQFF. Written as DNA, the CDR3 is TGTGCCAGTAGCGCTCTTAGGAGGGATCTCCACAATGAGCAGTTCTTC.

J is TRBJ2-7 and V is TRBV28, with 10 bases aligning to TRBD1. This CDR3 is 15 amino acids long. CDR1 and CDR2 (germline): MDHEN, SYDVKM. J lost 3 bases, V lost 7 bases, and 9 bases had no gene match. CDR3 sequence: CASNQPGQGHYEQYV. In DNA form, the CDR3 reads TGTGCCAGCAATCAACCGGGACAGGGGCACTACGAGCAGTACGTC.

The rearrangement joins TRBV19 to TRBJ2-1, with D perhaps matching TRBD2 (5 bases). There are 16 residues in the CDR3. Germline CDR1 LNHDA, CDR2 SQIVND (reference sequence). The germline V and J ends were trimmed by 5 bases and 8 bases, with 22 bases remaining between them. The DNA for the CDR3 is TGTGCCAGTAGTCCCGGAACTATCGGGGTTGGGGATGAGCAGTTCTTC. Its protein product is CASSPGTIGVGDEQFF.

This clone was counted between two and nine times. As DNA, the CDR3 is TGTGCCAGCAGTTCAAGGACAGGGGCTGTGCGCAATCAGCCCCAGCATTTT. Its translation is CASSSRTGAVRNQPQHF. The chain uses TRBV28 and TRBJ1-5, with 9 nucleotides matching TRBD1. Germline CDR1 and CDR2: MDHEN and SYDVKM. After removal of 4 bases from V and 2 bases from J, the junction contained 9 bases not matched to a gene. The CDR3 is 17 residues long.

This chain connects TRBV7-9 to TRBJ1-1; tentative D call: TRBD1 (6 bases). The germline gives CDR1 SEHNR, CDR2 FQNEAQ (reference sequence). The germline V and J ends were trimmed by 1 base and 1 base, with 13 bases remaining between them. CDR3 length: 16 residues. The CDR3 is CASSLGEIQGNTEAFF. CDR3 nucleotide sequence: TGTGCCAGCAGCTTAGGGGAGATACAGGGGAACACTGAAGCTTTCTTT.

Remarks on this clone: This CDR3 is also generated by other DNA sequences in the sample. This sequence joins TRBV4-1 and TRBJ2-1; 7 bases align to TRBD2. In germline, CDR1 is MGHRA, CDR2 YSYEKL. The V gene end was trimmed by 2 bases and the J gene end by 2 bases; junction bases not matched to a gene: 3. The CDR3 has 15 residues. The CDR3 reads CASSQTSGTYNEQFF. For the CDR3, the DNA is TGCGCCAGCAGCCAAACCAGCGGGACCTACAATGAGCAGTTCTTC.

The chain recombines TRBV12-5 with TRBJ2-3; the match to TRBD1 covers 9 bases. Trimming cost V 3 bases and J 5 bases; bases outside gene matches: 6. The germline V gene encodes CDR1 LGHNT and CDR2 FRNRAP. The CDR3 is 15 amino acids. The CDR3 here is CASGFSNRGLDTQYF. The CDR3 nucleotides read TGTGCTAGTGGTTTCTCAAACAGGGGGCTAGATACGCAGTATTTT.

The chain carries TRBV19 and TRBJ1-1; D remains unclear. CDR3 length equals 13 residues. Trimming took off 3 bases at V and 5 bases at J, with 10 bases between the two ends. Germline V gives CDR1 LNHDA, CDR2 SQIVND (reference sequence). The CDR3 nucleotides are TGTGCCAGTAGTATGATTGGGGAGACTGAAGCTTTCTTT. It yields the protein CASSMIGETEAFF.

On this clone itself: Other DNA sequences in this sample translate to the same CDR3. CDR3 DNA sequence: TGCGCCAGCAGTCCGACTAGCGGCACAGATACGCAGTATTTT. Amino acid sequence: CASSPTSGTDTQYF. The chain links TRBV5-1 to TRBJ2-3, with 8 bases aligning to TRBD2. Germline CDR1 reads SGHRS; CDR2 reads YFSETQ. Losses at the gene ends were 5 bases for V and 1 base for J; bases not matched to a gene: 3. The CDR3 loop spans 14 amino acids.

The chain has TRBV19 and TRBJ2-5, with D tentatively TRBD1 (5 bases). The CDR3 spans 14 residues. Trimming stripped 4 bases from V and 1 base from J, with 10 bases between. CDR1 and CDR2 from the germline V gene are LNHDA and SQIVND (reference sequence). The CDR3 DNA is TGTGCCAGTAGTAGCAGGGCCCGCCAAGAGACCCAGTACTTC. The encoded protein is CASSSRARQETQYF.

The sample holds a few counts of this clone. The V and J genes are TRBV19 and TRBJ1-5; the D is unclear. Germline values: CDR1 LNHDA, CDR2 SQIVND (reference sequence). This CDR3 is 15 amino acids long. V was clipped by 7 bases and J by 3 bases, with 16 bases between them. For the CDR3, the DNA is TGTGCCAGTACGTCGTCCACATCTCCCAATCAGCCCCAGCATTTT. Translated: CASTSSTSPNQPQHF.

The chain recombines TRBV3-1 (or the pseudogene TRBV3-2) with TRBJ2-1, with D perhaps TRBD2 (5 bases). With 1 base removed from V and 9 bases from J, the gap between germline ends came to 13 bases. Per germline, CDR1 LGHDT and CDR2 YNNKEL (reference sequence). CDR3 size: 14 residues. The CDR3 spells CASSQVSSRGEQFF. CDR3 bases: TGTGCCAGCAGCCAAGTGTCTAGCCGCGGTGAGCAGTTCTTC.